These T cell receptor beta chains were read from a single sample in a study of the immune and genomic landscape of osteosarcoma. Here immunoSEQ multiplex PCR was the method, and the copy in TCRdb shows in-frame clones only, minus some. In the table there are more than 10,000 clones, 60% to 85% of which are singletons. Sequencing was done on a sample of osteosarcoma tumor tissue from the lung. All receptors come from a human donor with osteosarcoma. Both conserved end residues are part of each CDR3. D genes are given only for firm matches. Size tells how often a clone was seen (once, few, many) or the class of an expanded clone, and some rows leave it out.

abundance: -; d_gene: -; j_gene: TRBJ2-7; v_gene: TRBV5-1; CDR3aa: CASSLATGTAGSYEQYF; CDR3nt: TGCGCCAGCAGCTTGGCCACGGGGACAGCGGGCTCCTACGAGCAGTACTTC
abundance: -; d_gene: TRBD1; j_gene: TRBJ1-4; v_gene: TRBV5-4; CDR3aa: CASSQSDRGSEKLFF; CDR3nt: TGTGCCAGCAGCCAAAGTGACAGGGGGTCTGAAAAACTGTTTTTT
abundance: once; d_gene: -; j_gene: TRBJ1-1; v_gene: TRBV10-2; CDR3aa: CARKTGDTEAFF; CDR3nt: TGCGCCAGAAAGACAGGCGACACTGAAGCTTTCTTT
abundance: -; d_gene: -; j_gene: TRBJ1-2; v_gene: TRBV30; CDR3aa: CAWNLAGLVYGYTF; CDR3nt: TGTGCCTGGAATCTGGCAGGGTTGGTCTATGGCTACACCTTC
abundance: -; d_gene: -; j_gene: TRBJ2-7; v_gene: TRBV4-1; CDR3aa: CASNASEQYF; CDR3nt: TGCGCCAGCAATGCGTCCGAGCAGTACTTC
abundance: -; d_gene: -; j_gene: TRBJ2-7; v_gene: TRBV19; CDR3aa: CASSPTLRAGRGSYEQYF; CDR3nt: TGTGCCAGTAGTCCAACCCTAAGGGCAGGGCGAGGATCCTACGAGCAGTACTTC
abundance: -; d_gene: TRBD1; j_gene: TRBJ1-2; v_gene: TRBV28; CDR3aa: CASNRQGATNYGYTF; CDR3nt: TGTGCCAGCAATCGGCAGGGGGCAACCAACTATGGCTACACCTTC
abundance: -; d_gene: -; j_gene: TRBJ2-5; v_gene: TRBV19; CDR3aa: CASSSQETQYF; CDR3nt: TGTGCCAGTAGCTCACAAGAGACCCAGTACTTC
abundance: -; d_gene: -; j_gene: TRBJ2-6; v_gene: TRBV29-1; CDR3aa: CSVIGILAYSRANVLTF; CDR3nt: TGCAGCGTTATTGGTATACTAGCATACAGTCGGGCCAACGTCCTGACTTTC
abundance: -; d_gene: -; j_gene: TRBJ2-3; v_gene: TRBV7-3; CDR3aa: CASSRIGGQVASDTQYF; CDR3nt: TGTGCCAGCAGCCGAATCGGGGGCCAGGTAGCTTCAGATACGCAGTATTTT
abundance: few; d_gene: -; j_gene: TRBJ1-3; v_gene: TRBV7-8; CDR3aa: CASPAYGHTIYF; CDR3nt: TGTGCCAGTCCCGCCTACGGGCACACCATATATTTT
abundance: few; d_gene: -; j_gene: TRBJ2-7; v_gene: TRBV6-5; CDR3aa: CASSLLPDFYEQYF; CDR3nt: TGTGCCAGCTCTCTCCTGCCCGACTTCTACGAGCAGTACTTC
abundance: large; d_gene: TRBD1; j_gene: TRBJ1-5; v_gene: TRBV6-5; CDR3aa: CASRRTGRNQPQHF; CDR3nt: TGTGCCAGCAGGCGGACAGGGCGCAATCAGCCCCAGCATTTT
abundance: -; d_gene: TRBD1; j_gene: TRBJ2-7; v_gene: TRBV10-3; CDR3aa: CAISTGTGRHEQYF; CDR3nt: TGTGCCATCTCAACCGGGACAGGGCGTCACGAGCAGTACTTC
abundance: -; d_gene: -; j_gene: TRBJ2-7; v_gene: TRBV7-2; CDR3aa: CASSLAGSYEQYF; CDR3nt: TGTGCCAGCAGCTTAGCCGGCTCCTACGAGCAGTACTTC
abundance: -; d_gene: TRBD1; j_gene: TRBJ2-7; v_gene: TRBV6-1; CDR3aa: CASSEEAGTGGYEQYF; CDR3nt: TGTGCCAGCAGTGAAGAAGCCGGGACAGGGGGCTACGAGCAGTACTTC
abundance: -; d_gene: TRBD1; j_gene: TRBJ1-1; v_gene: TRBV6-5; CDR3aa: CASSGGQGADTEAFF; CDR3nt: TGTGCCAGCAGTGGGGGACAGGGGGCGGACACTGAAGCTTTCTTT
abundance: few; d_gene: -; j_gene: TRBJ2-7; v_gene: TRBV27; CDR3aa: CASMGGRAGYEQYF; CDR3nt: TGTGCCAGCATGGGGGGCAGGGCAGGGTACGAGCAGTACTTC
abundance: -; d_gene: -; j_gene: TRBJ2-6; v_gene: TRBV28; CDR3aa: CASSPLGAGANVLTF; CDR3nt: TGTGCCAGCAGCCCCTTGGGGGCCGGGGCCAACGTCCTGACTTTC
abundance: few; d_gene: -; j_gene: TRBJ1-1; v_gene: TRBV19; CDR3aa: CASSIGGMNTEAFF; CDR3nt: TGTGCCAGTAGTATAGGGGGAATGAACACTGAAGCTTTCTTT